This is a list of T cell receptor beta chains from one sample in a study of OX40 agonist ivuxolimab in advanced cancers. Measured with immunoSEQ multiplex PCR; TCRdb has only the in-frame clones, and not every one. This table holds about 81,000 clones, more than 70% found once. This sample comprised CD4+ or CD8+ T cells sorted from blood, obtained in a trial of the OX40 agonist ivuxolimab. The receptors originated from an adult with an advanced solid tumor such as melanoma, head and neck, liver or kidney cancer. Both conserved end residues are part of each CDR3. D genes are given only for firm matches. Size is stated for part of the rows, as once, few or many counts, or as a class when the clone is expanded.

CDR3: CASSLRGAQVDTQYF; DNA: TGTGCCAGCAGCTTAAGAGGGGCGCAGGTAGATACGCAGTATTTT; D: NA; size: NA; J: TRBJ2-3; V: TRBV7-3
CDR3: CASSGTETNTEAFF; DNA: TGTGCCAGCAGTGGGACAGAAACGAACACTGAAGCTTTCTTT; D: NA; size: few; J: TRBJ1-1; V: TRBV6-1
CDR3: CASSEERRLQPQHF; DNA: TGTGCCAGCAGTGAGGAACGGCGCCTTCAGCCCCAGCATTTT; D: NA; size: NA; J: TRBJ1-5; V: TRBV2
CDR3: CASSLQASGGQETQYF; DNA: TGCGCCAGCAGCTTGCAGGCTAGTGGGGGTCAAGAGACCCAGTACTTC; D: NA; size: NA; J: TRBJ2-5; V: TRBV5-1
CDR3: CASSFAAGGGGTEAFF; DNA: TGTGCCAGCAGCTTTGCGGCAGGGGGTGGTGGCACTGAAGCTTTCTTT; D: TRBD1; size: NA; J: TRBJ1-1; V: TRBV7-2
CDR3: CASSPGGGQQPQHF; DNA: TGTGCCAGCAGCCCCGGGGGAGGCCAACAGCCCCAGCATTTT; D: NA; size: once; J: TRBJ1-5; V: TRBV5-6
CDR3: CAISQAGGAYGYTF; DNA: TGTGCCATCAGTCAGGCAGGGGGAGCCTATGGCTACACCTTC; D: TRBD1; size: NA; J: TRBJ1-2; V: TRBV10-3
CDR3: CASSYDPGVEKLFF; DNA: TGTGCCAGCAGTTACGATCCAGGGGTGGAAAAACTGTTTTTT; D: NA; size: NA; J: TRBJ1-4; V: TRBV6-6
CDR3: CASSKAVQAGTDEKLFF; DNA: TGTGCCAGCAGCAAAGCCGTCCAGGCAGGTACGGATGAAAAACTGTTTTTT; D: NA; size: NA; J: TRBJ1-4; V: TRBV21-1
CDR3: CSVEEGTGQNYNEQFF; DNA: TGCAGCGTTGAAGAGGGGACGGGGCAGAATTACAATGAGCAGTTCTTC; D: NA; size: NA; J: TRBJ2-1; V: TRBV29-1
CDR3: CATRSGGVADTQYF; DNA: TGTGCCACCCGTAGTGGGGGGGTGGCAGATACGCAGTATTTT; D: TRBD2; size: NA; J: TRBJ2-3; V: TRBV15
CDR3: CSVGGNNQPQHF; DNA: TGCAGCGTCGGGGGGAATAATCAGCCCCAGCATTTT; D: NA; size: NA; J: TRBJ1-5; V: TRBV29-1
CDR3: CASSEPRGGGKTQYF; DNA: TGTGCCAGCAGTGAACCAAGAGGGGGGGGAAAGACCCAGTACTTC; D: NA; size: NA; J: TRBJ2-5; V: TRBV6-1
CDR3: CSVHKPGTPTGELFF; DNA: TGCAGCGTTCATAAACCCGGGACACCCACCGGGGAGCTGTTTTTT; D: NA; size: once; J: TRBJ2-2; V: TRBV29-1
CDR3: CSALESTNEKLFF; DNA: TGCAGCGCATTGGAGTCAACTAATGAAAAACTGTTTTTT; D: NA; size: NA; J: TRBJ1-4; V: TRBV29-1
CDR3: CASSLARGREFF; DNA: TGTGCCAGCAGCTTGGCGAGGGGCCGGGAGTTCTTC; D: NA; size: NA; J: TRBJ2-1; V: TRBV13
CDR3: CASSSDGSRNEQFF; DNA: TGCGCCAGCAGCTCTGACGGTTCGCGGAATGAGCAGTTCTTC; D: NA; size: NA; J: TRBJ2-1; V: TRBV5-1
CDR3: CASSMIPGTQKNIQYF; DNA: TGCGCCAGCAGTATGATCCCCGGGACACAAAAAAACATTCAGTACTTC; D: NA; size: NA; J: TRBJ2-4; V: TRBV5-1
CDR3: CASSFGSGGGQDTQYF; DNA: TGTGCCAGCAGCTTTGGGAGCGGGGGGGGCCAAGATACGCAGTATTTT; D: TRBD2; size: NA; J: TRBJ2-3; V: TRBV5-4
CDR3: CASSPITTGELFF; DNA: TGTGCCAGCAGCCCAATAACCACCGGGGAGCTGTTTTTT; D: NA; size: NA; J: TRBJ2-2; V: TRBV7-3
CDR3: CAISESEPGQGNEKLFF; DNA: TGTGCCATCAGTGAGTCGGAGCCCGGACAGGGAAATGAAAAACTGTTTTTT; D: TRBD1; size: once; J: TRBJ1-4; V: TRBV10-3
CDR3: CASSTAGLYNEQFF; DNA: TGTGCCAGCAGTACCGCGGGACTTTACAATGAGCAGTTCTTC; D: NA; size: NA; J: TRBJ2-1; V: TRBV6-5
CDR3: CASSTQYRASYGYTF; DNA: TGTGCCAGCAGCACCCAATACAGGGCTTCTTATGGCTACACCTTC; D: NA; size: NA; J: TRBJ1-2; V: TRBV5-4
CDR3: CASSERQYYGYTF; DNA: TGTGCCAGCAGTGAAAGACAGTACTATGGCTACACCTTC; D: NA; size: NA; J: TRBJ1-2; V: TRBV6-1
CDR3: CASSPRVYGYTF; DNA: TGTGCCAGCAGCCCCAGGGTGTACGGCTACACCTTC; D: NA; size: NA; J: TRBJ1-2; V: TRBV5-6
CDR3: CASSYPKYQETQYF; DNA: TGTGCCAGCAGCTACCCGAAGTACCAAGAGACCCAGTACTTC; D: NA; size: NA; J: TRBJ2-5; V: TRBV25-1
CDR3: CASGTYYEQYF; DNA: TGTGCTAGTGGCACCTACTACGAGCAGTACTTC; D: NA; size: few; J: TRBJ2-7; V: TRBV12-5
CDR3: CASSERSVANYGYTF; DNA: TGTGCCAGCAGTGAAAGGTCTGTCGCTAACTATGGCTACACCTTC; D: NA; size: NA; J: TRBJ1-2; V: TRBV6-1
CDR3: CASSIPPGTLYGYTF; DNA: TGTGCCAGCAGTATACCTCCCGGGACGCTTTATGGCTACACCTTC; D: NA; size: NA; J: TRBJ1-2; V: TRBV7-2
CDR3: CASSFPQSYGYTF; DNA: TGTGCCAGCAGTTTTCCACAGTCTTATGGCTACACCTTC; D: NA; size: NA; J: TRBJ1-2; V: TRBV28
CDR3: CASGSGTVSYEQYF; DNA: TGTGCCAGCGGTTCCGGGACGGTCTCCTACGAGCAGTACTTC; D: NA; size: NA; J: TRBJ2-7; V: TRBV28
CDR3: CASSVEATHGDTQYF; DNA: TGTGCCAGCAGCGTAGAGGCTACCCATGGAGATACGCAGTATTTT; D: NA; size: NA; J: TRBJ2-3; V: TRBV9
CDR3: CATSRQGPSSYNEQFF; DNA: TGTGCCACCAGCCGACAGGGCCCAAGCTCCTACAATGAGCAGTTCTTC; D: TRBD1; size: NA; J: TRBJ2-1; V: TRBV15
CDR3: CASSGGGSNQPQHF; DNA: TGTGCCAGCAGTGGCGGGGGTAGCAATCAGCCCCAGCATTTT; D: NA; size: NA; J: TRBJ1-5; V: TRBV28
CDR3: CASSQDSLSSGGAKTQYF; DNA: TGTGCCAGCAGCCAAGATAGTCTATCTAGCGGGGGGGCAAAGACCCAGTACTTC; D: TRBD2; size: NA; J: TRBJ2-5; V: TRBV14
CDR3: CASSIGRQYNEQFF; DNA: TGTGCCAGTAGTATTGGCAGGCAGTACAATGAGCAGTTCTTC; D: NA; size: NA; J: TRBJ2-1; V: TRBV19
CDR3: CASSLFLRATNEKLFF; DNA: TGTGCCAGCAGCTTATTCTTGCGTGCAACTAATGAAAAACTGTTTTTT; D: NA; size: NA; J: TRBJ1-4; V: TRBV7-2
CDR3: CASSFNRRGDTGELFF; DNA: TGCGCCAGCAGCTTTAACCGCAGGGGGGACACCGGGGAGCTGTTTTTT; D: NA; size: NA; J: TRBJ2-2; V: TRBV5-1
CDR3: CASSEGVGVGAGNEQFF; DNA: TGTGCCAGCAGTGAAGGGGTTGGTGTGGGGGCCGGGAATGAGCAGTTCTTC; D: NA; size: few; J: TRBJ2-1; V: TRBV6-1
CDR3: CASASQGYEQYF; DNA: TGTGCCAGCGCCTCCCAGGGCTACGAGCAGTACTTC; D: NA; size: NA; J: TRBJ2-7; V: TRBV2
CDR3: CASTTRRGTQYF; DNA: TGTGCCAGCACCACCAGAAGGGGTACGCAGTATTTT; D: NA; size: NA; J: TRBJ2-3; V: TRBV28
CDR3: CASSVPGWEQYF; DNA: TGTGCCAGCAGTGTACCAGGTTGGGAGCAGTACTTC; D: NA; size: NA; J: TRBJ2-5; V: TRBV6-1
CDR3: CASSSPGAVEAFF; DNA: TGTGCCAGCAGCTCCCCGGGGGCGGTTGAAGCTTTCTTT; D: NA; size: NA; J: TRBJ1-1; V: TRBV5-4
CDR3: CASSVEAMDGYTF; DNA: TGTGCCAGCAGTGTGGAGGCTATGGATGGCTACACCTTC; D: NA; size: NA; J: TRBJ1-2; V: TRBV2
CDR3: CASSSGQGALTEAFF; DNA: TGTGCCAGCAGCAGCGGACAGGGGGCCTTGACTGAAGCTTTCTTT; D: TRBD1; size: NA; J: TRBJ1-1; V: TRBV6-6
CDR3: CASSRLGSGANVLTF; DNA: TGTGCCAGCTCACGGCTCGGCTCTGGGGCCAACGTCCTGACTTTC; D: NA; size: NA; J: TRBJ2-6; V: TRBV18
CDR3: CASSPGTGLQPQHF; DNA: TGTGCCAGCAGCCCTGGGACAGGGCTCCAGCCCCAGCATTTT; D: TRBD1; size: NA; J: TRBJ1-5; V: TRBV7-9
CDR3: CSVGGVGNEKLFF; DNA: TGCAGCGTTGGAGGAGTCGGTAATGAAAAACTGTTTTTT; D: NA; size: NA; J: TRBJ1-4; V: TRBV29-1
CDR3: CASSLDHYGYTF; DNA: TGTGCCAGCAGCTTGGACCACTATGGCTACACCTTC; D: NA; size: few; J: TRBJ1-2; V: TRBV7-9
CDR3: CASSTRTSSNEKLFF; DNA: TGCGCCAGCAGCACCAGGACAAGCTCTAATGAAAAACTGTTTTTT; D: NA; size: NA; J: TRBJ1-4; V: TRBV5-1
CDR3: CASSRQRVQETQYF; DNA: TGCGCCAGCAGCCGCCAAAGGGTCCAAGAGACCCAGTACTTC; D: NA; size: once; J: TRBJ2-5; V: TRBV5-1
CDR3: CASSEQGGDGPQHF; DNA: TGCGCCAGCAGCGAACAGGGGGGTGATGGGCCCCAGCATTTT; D: TRBD1; size: NA; J: TRBJ1-5; V: TRBV5-1
CDR3: CASRREETQYF; DNA: TGTGCCAGCAGGCGAGAAGAGACCCAGTACTTC; D: NA; size: NA; J: TRBJ2-5; V: TRBV2